This TCR beta chain comes out of a study of T cell repertoires in cytomegalovirus infection. About the study: Used in the study were CMV epitopes, some recently identified and HLA-C-restricted, others well-studied and HLA-B-restricted. Matching HLA type, along with CMV infection, was indicated by public TCR beta signatures. Findings and limits, study-wide: CMV-specific HLA-C-restricted TCR beta clonotypes dominated the ex vivo response.

TCRdb re-derived calls from the reads in MiXCR, one entry per CDR3 protein. This repertoire shows 680,000 or so distinct CDR3 sequences, roughly 30% found once; its top ten account for about 20%. This clonotype was found a few times. The antigen remains unidentified. There are 14 residues in the CDR3. Germline trimming cut 6 bases from V and 9 bases from J; bases unmatched to any gene: 7. CDR1 and CDR2 from the germline V gene are ENHRY and SYGVKD. The chain recombines TRBV10-3 with TRBJ2-1; 11 nucleotides match TRBD2. This clonotype was obtained from a human donor in good health (CMV status not recorded). Some clones in this sample may be carry-over from other donors' samples. Sequences were derived from cultured PBMCs, sampled from culture after CMV antigen stimulation. The chain's CDR3 is CAIRPGLAAIEQFF. CDR3 DNA sequence: TGTGCCATCAGACCGGGACTAGCGGCAATTGAGCAGTTCTTC.